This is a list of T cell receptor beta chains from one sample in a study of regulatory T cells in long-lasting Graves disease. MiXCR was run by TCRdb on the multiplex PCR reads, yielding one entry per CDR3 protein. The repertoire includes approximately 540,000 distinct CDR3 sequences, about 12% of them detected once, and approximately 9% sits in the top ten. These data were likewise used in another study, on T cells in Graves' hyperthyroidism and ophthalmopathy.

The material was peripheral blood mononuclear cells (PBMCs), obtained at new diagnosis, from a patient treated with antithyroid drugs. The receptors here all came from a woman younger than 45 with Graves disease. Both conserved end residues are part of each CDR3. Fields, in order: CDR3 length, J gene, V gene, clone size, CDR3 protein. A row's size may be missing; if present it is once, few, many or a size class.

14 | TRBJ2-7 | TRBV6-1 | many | CASSEMGHAYEQYF
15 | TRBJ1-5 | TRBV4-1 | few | CASSQGPLSNQPQHF
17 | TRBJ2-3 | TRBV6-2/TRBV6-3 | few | CASSEAGLAGGGDTQYF
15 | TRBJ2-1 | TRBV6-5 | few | CASSYSTRGMNEQFF
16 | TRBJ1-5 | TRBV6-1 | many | CASSDGVGYDSQPQHF
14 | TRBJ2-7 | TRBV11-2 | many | CASSLGLLSYEQYF
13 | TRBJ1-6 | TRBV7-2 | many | CASSVNRASPLHF
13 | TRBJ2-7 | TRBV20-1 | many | CSARQGVTYEQYF
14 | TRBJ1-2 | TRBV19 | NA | CASSMTVANYGYTF
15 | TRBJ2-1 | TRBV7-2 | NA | CASRRGTSPYNEQFF
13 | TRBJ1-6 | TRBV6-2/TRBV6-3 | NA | CASSYGPAQALHF
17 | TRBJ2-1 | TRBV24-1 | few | CATSERDTRRMVNEQFF
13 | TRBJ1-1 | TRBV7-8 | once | CAGSPRLNTEAFF
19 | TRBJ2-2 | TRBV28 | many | CASSWDRLAGGLDTGELFF
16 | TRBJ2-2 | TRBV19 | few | CASSLNRERNTGELFF
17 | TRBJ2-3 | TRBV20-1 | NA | CSARDLQGARYTDTQYF
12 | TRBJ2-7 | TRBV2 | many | CASSVSGYEQYF
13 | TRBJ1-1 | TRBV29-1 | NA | CSVEKAANTEAFF
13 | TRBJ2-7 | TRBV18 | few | CASSPPSPLEQYF
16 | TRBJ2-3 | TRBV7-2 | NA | CASSLDSTGMINTQYF
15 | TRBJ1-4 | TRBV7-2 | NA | CASSLTLGTNEKLFF
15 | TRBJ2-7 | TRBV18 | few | CASSPRLSGNDEQYF
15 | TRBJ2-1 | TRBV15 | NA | CATGALAGIYNEQFF
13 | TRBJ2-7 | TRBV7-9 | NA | CASRRGHSYEQYF
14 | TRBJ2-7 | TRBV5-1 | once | CASSLVSGPGEQYF
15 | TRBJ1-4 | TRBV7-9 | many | CATEQGARANEKLFF
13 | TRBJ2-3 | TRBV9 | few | CASSVAWTGTQYF
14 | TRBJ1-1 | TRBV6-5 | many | CASSYWGRDTEAFF
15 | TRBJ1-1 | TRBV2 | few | CASSGQGSLNTEAFF
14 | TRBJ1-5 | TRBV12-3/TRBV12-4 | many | CASSAHRGHQPQHF
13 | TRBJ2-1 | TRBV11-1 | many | CASSLAEMAGAFF
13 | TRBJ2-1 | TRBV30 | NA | CAWSLAGLNEQFF
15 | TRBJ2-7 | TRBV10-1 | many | CASSESTLPIYEQYF
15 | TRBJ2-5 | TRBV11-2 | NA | CASSLLAGSVETQYF
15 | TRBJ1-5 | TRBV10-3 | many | CAISEPGQPDQPQHF
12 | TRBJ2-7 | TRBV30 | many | CAWSTGGYEQYF
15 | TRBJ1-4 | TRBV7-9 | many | CASSGYRATNEKLFF
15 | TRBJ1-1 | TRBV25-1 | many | CASRGDRGRGTEAFF
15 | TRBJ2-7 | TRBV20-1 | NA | CSAREGRGGTYEQYF
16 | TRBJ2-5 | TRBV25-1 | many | CASSESGTRAAETQYF
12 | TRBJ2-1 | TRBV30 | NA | CAWSPGTPEQFF
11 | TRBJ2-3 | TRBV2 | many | CARGPGDTQYF
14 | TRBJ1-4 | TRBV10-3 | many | CAISEQGPVEKLFF
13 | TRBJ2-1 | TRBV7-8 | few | CASRDRVRIEQFF
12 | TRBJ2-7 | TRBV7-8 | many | CASSPRVGEQYF
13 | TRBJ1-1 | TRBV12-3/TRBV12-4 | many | CASSRQGYTEAFF
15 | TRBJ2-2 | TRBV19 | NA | CASTVLAGGAGELFF
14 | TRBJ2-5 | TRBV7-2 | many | CASSQPGHLETQYF
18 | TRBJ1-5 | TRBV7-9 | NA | CASSPRGLLDLSNQPQHF
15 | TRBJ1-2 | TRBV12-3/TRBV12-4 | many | CASSLATVLNYGYTF
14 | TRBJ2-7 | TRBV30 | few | CAWSVHEDSHEQYF
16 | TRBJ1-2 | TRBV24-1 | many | CATSDSQVTGGGGYTF
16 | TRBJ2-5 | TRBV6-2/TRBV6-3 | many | CASSYSGQGHPETQYF
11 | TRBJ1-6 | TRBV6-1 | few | CASRDGSPLHF